This entry concerns a single TCR beta chain. This sample was taken from a study of CD8 T cells in Susac syndrome. The V and J ends lost 3 bases and 9 bases respectively, with 15 bases between them. The CDR3 extends over 13 amino acids. Germline values: CDR1 GTSNPN, CDR2 SVGIG (reference sequence). Random-hexamer reverse transcription was applied to roughly 0.5 to 1 ug RNA. A single record per CDR3 protein comes from TCRdb applying MiXCR to the immunoSEQ multiplex PCR reads. The sample yields around 23,000 distinct CDR3 sequences, 93% seen once. Sequencing was done on a sample of CD8+ T cells from PBMCs. This chain joins TRBV30 and TRBJ2-1, with D perhaps matching TRBD1 or TRBD2 (6 bases each). This receptor was obtained from a human donor with Susac syndrome. Written as DNA, the CDR3 is TGTGCCTGGAGCTGGGGGGCCCGGGGTGAGCAGTTCTTC. It encodes CAWSWGARGEQFF.